A selection of T cell receptor beta chains follows, all from one sample in a study of cytomegalovirus exposure and HLA in healthy donors. The protocol was immunoSEQ multiplex PCR, while the TCRdb copy is restricted to in-frame clones and leaves out a portion. Among 250,000 to 400,000 clones listed, roughly 86% were seen once. The sample was PBMCs. These receptor sequences come from a man aged 30 to 45 in good health and CMV-seronegative. Both conserved end residues are part of each CDR3. Fields, in order: V gene, clone size, J gene, D gene, CDR3 protein, CDR3 DNA. The D gene is left open where the match is weak. Some rows have no size entry. The others give once, few or many, or a class for an expanded clone.

V: TRBV10-3; size: few; J: TRBJ2-4; D: .; CDR3: CAISGSTDIQYF; DNA: TGTGCCATCAGTGGGTCAACAGACATTCAGTACTTC
V: TRBV7-2; size: .; J: TRBJ2-1; D: TRBD2; CDR3: CASSSPRAGGLSYNEQFF; DNA: TGTGCCAGCAGCTCCCCCCGAGCGGGGGGCCTATCATACAATGAGCAGTTCTTC
V: TRBV5-1; size: .; J: TRBJ1-2; D: .; CDR3: CASSLTQSYGYTF; DNA: TGCGCCAGCAGCTTGACACAGTCCTATGGCTACACCTTC
V: TRBV7-8; size: once; J: TRBJ2-7; D: .; CDR3: CASSTWPPSIREQYF; DNA: TGTGCCAGCAGCACCTGGCCCCCCTCCATCCGTGAGCAGTACTTC
V: TRBV19; size: .; J: TRBJ2-2; D: TRBD2; CDR3: CASTIGGGPNTGELFF; DNA: TGTGCCAGTACCATCGGCGGGGGGCCGAACACCGGGGAGCTGTTTTTT
V: TRBV4-1; size: few; J: TRBJ2-7; D: TRBD2; CDR3: CASSQVSGGQLYEQYF; DNA: TGCGCCAGCAGCCAAGTTAGCGGGGGGCAGTTGTACGAGCAGTACTTC
V: TRBV11-2; size: .; J: TRBJ2-7; D: .; CDR3: CASRTEVGYEQYF; DNA: TGTGCCAGCAGGACGGAGGTGGGTTACGAGCAGTACTTC
V: TRBV15; size: .; J: TRBJ2-7; D: TRBD1; CDR3: CATSRGGTGGSYEQYF; DNA: TGTGCCACCAGCAGAGGAGGGACAGGGGGCTCCTACGAGCAGTACTTC
V: TRBV6-5; size: .; J: TRBJ1-1; D: .; CDR3: CASRLDSQKTEAFF; DNA: TGTGCCAGCAGGCTGGACAGCCAAAAAACTGAAGCTTTCTTT
V: TRBV4-3; size: .; J: TRBJ2-7; D: TRBD2; CDR3: CASSQGPSGSYEQYF; DNA: TGCGCCAGCAGCCAAGGACCTAGCGGTTCCTACGAGCAGTACTTC
V: TRBV4-3; size: .; J: TRBJ2-7; D: .; CDR3: CASSQTLHYEQYF; DNA: TGCGCCAGCAGCCAGACTTTACACTACGAGCAGTACTTC
V: TRBV5-1; size: .; J: TRBJ2-2; D: .; CDR3: CASSLVLTANTGELFF; DNA: TGCGCCAGCAGCTTGGTACTCACCGCGAACACCGGGGAGCTGTTTTTT
V: TRBV13; size: once; J: TRBJ1-4; D: TRBD1; CDR3: CASSLRTGGVEKLFF; DNA: TGTGCCAGCAGCTTACGGACAGGGGGCGTTGAAAAACTGTTTTTT
V: TRBV18; size: .; J: TRBJ1-1; D: TRBD1; CDR3: CASSPQGQLNTEAFF; DNA: TGTGCCAGCTCACCACAGGGACAGTTGAACACTGAAGCTTTCTTT
V: TRBV9; size: .; J: TRBJ1-1; D: .; CDR3: CASSPHPMANTEAFF; DNA: TGTGCCAGCAGCCCGCACCCCATGGCGAACACTGAAGCTTTCTTT
V: TRBV27; size: .; J: TRBJ1-1; D: .; CDR3: CASSLDGGRSMNTEAFF; DNA: TGTGCCAGCAGTTTAGACGGTGGCAGGTCCATGAACACTGAAGCTTTCTTT
V: TRBV2; size: .; J: TRBJ1-2; D: .; CDR3: CASSPGGVDGYTF; DNA: TGTGCCAGCAGCCCGGGGGGGGTGGATGGCTACACCTTC
V: TRBV7-9; size: .; J: TRBJ2-7; D: TRBD1; CDR3: CASSFGTGSYEQYF; DNA: TGTGCCAGCAGCTTCGGGACAGGGTCCTACGAGCAGTACTTC
V: TRBV7-9; size: once; J: TRBJ2-2; D: .; CDR3: CASSPQGYSGELFF; DNA: TGTGCCAGCAGCCCACAGGGTTACTCCGGGGAGCTGTTTTTT
V: TRBV18; size: .; J: TRBJ2-7; D: .; CDR3: CASSPRSNTYEQYF; DNA: TGTGCCAGCTCACCTCGGTCAAATACTTACGAGCAGTACTTC
V: TRBV2; size: .; J: TRBJ2-5; D: TRBD1; CDR3: CASSPTGTGRETQYF; DNA: TGTGCCAGCAGTCCCACCGGGACAGGGCGAGAGACCCAGTACTTC
V: TRBV4-2; size: .; J: TRBJ1-3; D: TRBD1; CDR3: CASSQDWARGSGNTIYF; DNA: TGTGCCAGCAGCCAAGATTGGGCCAGGGGGTCTGGAAACACCATATATTTT
V: TRBV2; size: .; J: TRBJ1-2; D: .; CDR3: CASTGGNYGYTF; DNA: TGTGCCAGCACGGGGGGAAACTATGGCTACACCTTC
V: TRBV11-2; size: .; J: TRBJ2-5; D: .; CDR3: CASRGALGEETQYF; DNA: TGTGCCAGCAGAGGGGCGTTAGGGGAAGAGACCCAGTACTTC
V: TRBV6-1; size: .; J: TRBJ1-3; D: .; CDR3: CASSEIVIWGDSGNTIYF; DNA: TGTGCCAGCAGTGAAATAGTTATATGGGGGGACTCTGGAAACACCATATATTTT
V: TRBV27; size: .; J: TRBJ1-4; D: .; CDR3: CASSLRPSGEKLFF; DNA: TGTGCCAGCAGTTTAAGACCTTCGGGGGAAAAACTGTTTTTT
V: TRBV29-1; size: .; J: TRBJ1-1; D: TRBD1; CDR3: CSVHNRGGTEAFF; DNA: TGCAGCGTCCACAACAGGGGTGGCACTGAAGCTTTCTTT
V: TRBV5-5; size: .; J: TRBJ2-3; D: TRBD2; CDR3: CASSLWTSADTDTQYF; DNA: TGTGCCAGCAGCCTCTGGACTAGCGCCGACACAGATACGCAGTATTTT
V: TRBV6-5; size: .; J: TRBJ1-3; D: .; CDR3: CASSYEASGNTIYF; DNA: TGTGCCAGCAGTTACGAAGCCTCTGGAAACACCATATATTTT
V: TRBV19; size: once; J: TRBJ2-3; D: .; CDR3: CASSTSRYTQYF; DNA: TGTGCCAGTAGTACGTCGCGGTATACGCAGTATTTT
V: TRBV30; size: few; J: TRBJ1-1; D: .; CDR3: CAWTSIVNTEAFF; DNA: TGTGCCTGGACTTCCATAGTTAACACTGAAGCTTTCTTT
V: TRBV4-1; size: .; J: TRBJ1-5; D: .; CDR3: CASSKDDRSNQPQHF; DNA: TGCGCCAGCAGCAAGGACGACAGGTCTAATCAGCCCCAGCATTTT
V: TRBV10-3; size: .; J: TRBJ2-3; D: TRBD2; CDR3: CAISAGGPTDTQYF; DNA: TGTGCCATCAGCGCGGGGGGCCCAACAGATACGCAGTATTTT
V: TRBV7-2; size: .; J: TRBJ2-1; D: TRBD1; CDR3: CASSWAGTGINNEQFF; DNA: TGTGCCAGCAGCTGGGCCGGGACAGGGATCAACAATGAGCAGTTCTTC
V: TRBV9; size: .; J: TRBJ2-1; D: TRBD2; CDR3: CASSVRGVAGVMYNEQFF; DNA: TGTGCCAGCAGCGTGCGAGGGGTAGCGGGGGTAATGTACAATGAGCAGTTCTTC
V: TRBV7-8; size: .; J: TRBJ1-1; D: .; CDR3: CASSLGHLNTEAFF; DNA: TGTGCCAGCAGCTTAGGGCACCTGAACACTGAAGCTTTCTTT
V: TRBV5-4; size: once; J: TRBJ2-7; D: TRBD2; CDR3: CASSLAWPSGGLYEQYF; DNA: TGTGCCAGCAGCTTGGCCTGGCCTAGCGGGGGCCTCTACGAGCAGTACTTC
V: TRBV19; size: .; J: TRBJ2-1; D: TRBD2; CDR3: CASSRTSGVTYNEQFF; DNA: TGTGCCTCCTCGAGGACTAGCGGGGTCACCTACAATGAGCAGTTCTTC
V: TRBV11-3; size: .; J: TRBJ2-2; D: .; CDR3: CASSLGRNTGELFF; DNA: TGTGCCAGCAGCTTAGGCAGGAACACCGGGGAGCTGTTTTTT
V: TRBV7-2; size: .; J: TRBJ2-3; D: TRBD2; CDR3: CASSYRGGRGTDTQYF; DNA: TGTGCCAGCAGCTACCGCGGGGGGCGGGGCACAGATACGCAGTATTTT
V: TRBV6-6; size: few; J: TRBJ2-7; D: TRBD1; CDR3: CASSYGTESYEQYF; DNA: TGTGCCAGCAGTTACGGGACAGAATCCTACGAGCAGTACTTC
V: TRBV7-2; size: .; J: TRBJ2-7; D: TRBD1; CDR3: CASSYWDRDYEQYF; DNA: TGTGCCAGCAGCTACTGGGACAGAGACTACGAGCAGTACTTC
V: TRBV2; size: few; J: TRBJ1-2; D: TRBD1; CDR3: CASSGQGNYGYTF; DNA: TGTGCCAGCAGCGGACAGGGGAACTATGGCTACACCTTC
V: TRBV9; size: .; J: TRBJ1-1; D: .; CDR3: CASSVGRGAGDTEAFF; DNA: TGTGCCAGCAGCGTAGGCCGGGGTGCCGGGGACACTGAAGCTTTCTTT
V: TRBV4-1; size: many; J: TRBJ1-6; D: TRBD1; CDR3: CASSQPGQGHSPLHF; DNA: TGCGCCAGCAGCCAACCGGGACAGGGCCATTCACCCCTCCACTTT
V: TRBV9; size: .; J: TRBJ2-7; D: .; CDR3: CASIHQGIQYF; DNA: TGTGCCAGCATCCACCAGGGGATACAGTACTTC
V: TRBV2; size: once; J: TRBJ2-1; D: TRBD2; CDR3: CASSEAAGGINEQFF; DNA: TGTGCCAGCAGTGAAGCGGCGGGGGGGATCAATGAGCAGTTCTTC
V: TRBV15; size: .; J: TRBJ2-2; D: .; CDR3: CATSRVMAGTIPNTGELFF; DNA: TGTGCCACCAGCAGAGTCATGGCAGGGACAATTCCTAACACCGGGGAGCTGTTTTTT
V: TRBV5-4; size: once; J: TRBJ1-3; D: TRBD1; CDR3: CASSLGQGTGNTIYF; DNA: TGTGCCAGCAGCTTGGGACAGGGGACTGGAAACACCATATATTTT
V: TRBV5-1; size: .; J: TRBJ2-2; D: .; CDR3: CASSLEQGRIGELFF; DNA: TGCGCCAGCAGCTTGGAGCAGGGGCGGATCGGGGAGCTGTTTTTT
V: TRBV7-9; size: .; J: TRBJ2-7; D: TRBD1; CDR3: CASSPPGQIFWYF; DNA: TGTGCCAGCAGCCCTCCGGGACAGATCTTTTGGTACTTC
V: TRBV11-3; size: .; J: TRBJ1-2; D: .; CDR3: CASRDAGACYGYTF; DNA: TGTGCCAGCAGGGACGCAGGGGCATGCTATGGCTACACCTTC
V: TRBV7-9; size: .; J: TRBJ1-1; D: .; CDR3: CASSSFGLGGPEAFF; DNA: TGTGCCAGCAGCTCTTTCGGACTGGGCGGACCTGAAGCTTTCTTT